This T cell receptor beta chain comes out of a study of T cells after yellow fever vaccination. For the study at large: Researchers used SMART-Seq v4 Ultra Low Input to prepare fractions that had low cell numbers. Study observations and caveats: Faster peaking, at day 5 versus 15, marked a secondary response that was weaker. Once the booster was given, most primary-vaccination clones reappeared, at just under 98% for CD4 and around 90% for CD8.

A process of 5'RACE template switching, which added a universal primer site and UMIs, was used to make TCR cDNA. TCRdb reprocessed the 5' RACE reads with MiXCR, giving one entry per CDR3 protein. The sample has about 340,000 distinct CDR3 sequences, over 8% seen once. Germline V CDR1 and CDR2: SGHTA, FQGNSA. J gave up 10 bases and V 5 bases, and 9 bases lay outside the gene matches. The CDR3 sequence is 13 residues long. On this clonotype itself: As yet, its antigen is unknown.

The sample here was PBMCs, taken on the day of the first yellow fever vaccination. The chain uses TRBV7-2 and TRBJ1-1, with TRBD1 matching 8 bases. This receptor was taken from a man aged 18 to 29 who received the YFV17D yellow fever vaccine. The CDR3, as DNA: TGTGCCAGCAGCCGCAATCTCGACAGGGGAGCTTTCTTT. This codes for CASSRNLDRGAFF.